This T cell receptor (beta chain) appears in the sequencing data of a study of radiation and T cells in renal cell carcinoma. Study-level background: Nephrectomy followed 15 Gy stereotactic body radiation by 4 weeks.

Time point indicated: blood 2 weeks post-SBRT. Treatment indicated: 15 Gy SBRT to primary tumor, nephrectomy 4 weeks later. The patient's renal cell carcinoma had clear cell pathology. Assay used: immunoSEQ multiplex PCR; TCRdb lists only in-frame clones, some missing. This table holds about 120,000 clones, 70% to 90% found once. Germline V gene data show CDR1 as MNHNS and CDR2 as SASEGT. This CDR3 has 12 residues. With 3 bases removed from V and 4 bases from J, the gap between germline ends came to 6 bases. With respect to this clone: The antigen remains undetermined.

Study observations and caveats: In blood, top tumor clones expanded by 2 weeks, shrinking by 4.

This chain links TRBV6-1 with TRBJ1-2; unclear D gene. The starting material was blood, obtained from a patient whose treatment included radiotherapy and nephrectomy. This receptor was obtained from a woman aged 60-75 years with renal cell carcinoma. The CDR3 DNA follows: TGTGCCAGCAGTGACACTCGCTATGGCTACACCTTC. This sequence encodes CASSDTRYGYTF.